Each of the 19 T cell receptor beta chains below was sequenced from the same sample in a study of glioma-infiltrating T cells after dendritic cell vaccination. Measured with immunoSEQ multiplex PCR; TCRdb has only the in-frame clones, and not every one. The sample includes around 87,000 clones, over 80% of them seen just once. Described time point: after dendritic cell vaccination, including at tumor progression/relapse. Sequenced material: blood, taken after dendritic cell vaccination. The origin of the receptors is a human donor with glioblastoma.

The rearrangement uses TRBV5-1 and TRBJ1-2; D unclear. The CDR3 consists of 13 residues. The V gene lost 7 bases and the J gene lost 6 bases, with 16 bases spanning the gap. Germline CDR1 and CDR2: SGHRS and YFSETQ. The chain's CDR3 is CASGRLSGDGYTF. The CDR3 DNA reads TGCGCCAGCGGCCGACTCAGCGGGGATGGCTACACCTTC.

This clone was detected a few times. The chain recombines TRBV9 with TRBJ1-2; D gene unclear. V lost 0 bases and J lost 5, with 5 bases in between. The CDR3 loop spans 12 amino acids. Germline V gives CDR1 SGDLS, CDR2 YYNGEE. CDR3 residues: CASSVAGYGYTF. The DNA for the CDR3 is TGTGCCAGCAGCGTAGCCGGGTATGGCTACACCTTC.

The chain is built from TRBV6-1 and TRBJ1-1; 8 nucleotides agree with TRBD1. Germline loops: CDR1 MNHNS, CDR2 SASEGT. The CDR3 extends over 15 amino acids. Trimming cost V 0 bases and J 11 bases; bases outside gene matches: 11. DNA of the CDR3: TGTGCCAGCAGTGAAGCGCGGGCAGGGGGCAACAGGGCTTTCTTT. It translates to CASSEARAGGNRAFF.

V is TRBV6-8 and J is TRBJ2-7, with TRBD1 matching 8 bases. CDR3 size: 14 residues. Germline V gene lookup returns CDR1 MNHGY and CDR2 SAAAGT. Germline trimming cut 2 bases from V and 4 bases from J; bases unmatched to any gene: 4. CDR3 coding DNA: TGTGCCAGCAGTTACCGGACAGGGTGGTACGAGCAGTACTTC. Translated, it gives CASSYRTGWYEQYF.

V and J are TRBV29-1 and TRBJ1-1; D is unclear. V was cut by 3 bases and J by 0 bases, with 11 bases left in between. Germline V lookup: CDR1 SQVTM, CDR2 ANQGSEA. The CDR3 spans 14 residues. The chain's CDR3 is CSVDERKMNTEAFF. The CDR3, as DNA: TGCAGCGTTGACGAGAGGAAGATGAACACTGAAGCTTTCTTT.

The chain couples TRBV29-1 to TRBJ1-2; 7 positions match TRBD1. V lost 7 bases and J lost 2; bases outside the gene matches: 7. CDR3 length: 13 amino acids. The germline CDR1 and CDR2 sequences are SQVTM and ANQGSEA. The CDR3 spells CSAYGGGNYGYTF. DNA of the CDR3: TGCAGCGCCTACGGAGGGGGCAACTATGGCTACACCTTC. The full variable domain, with the rest looked up from reference TRBV29-1 and TRBJ1-2, is SAVISQKPSRDICQRGTSLTIQCQVDSQVTMMFWYRQQPGQSLTLIATANQGSEATYESGFVIDKFPISRPNLTFSTLTVSNMSPEDSSIYLCSAYGGGNYGYTFGSGTRLTVV.

The chain links TRBV19 to TRBJ1-3; no reliable D call. This CDR3 comprises 15 residues. With 4 bases removed from V and 0 bases from J, the gap between germline ends came to 10 bases. Germline V CDR1 and CDR2: LNHDA, SQIVND (reference sequence). The CDR3 reads CASSTRQSSGNTIYF. CDR3 DNA sequence: TGTGCCAGTAGTACTCGACAATCCTCTGGAAACACCATATATTTT.

The CDR3 DNA sequence: TGTGCCAGCAGCGTAGAAGTCGGGTCTTCTGGAAACACCATATATTTT. Its translation: CASSVEVGSSGNTIYF. The chain employs TRBV9 and TRBJ1-3; D unclear. This CDR3 comprises 16 residues. Germline V gives CDR1 SGDLS, CDR2 YYNGEE. Trimming pared 0 bases from V and 1 base from J, leaving 11 bases between.

The gene calls are TRBV6-5 and TRBJ2-1; D may be TRBD1 (5 bases). Germline V gene sequence: CDR1 MNHEY, CDR2 SVGAGI. This CDR3 spans 16 amino acids. The germline V and J ends were trimmed by 0 bases and 5 bases, with 14 bases remaining between them. CDR3 sequence (DNA): TGTGCCAGCAGTTACTCGTTTTGGGGCCCCGACAATGAGCAGTTCTTC. Translated, it gives CASSYSFWGPDNEQFF.

Points on this clone: Sequence at one end of the junction differs from germline and may be a read error. Other DNA sequences within the sample encode an identical CDR3. The chain uses TRBV5-6 and TRBJ1-1; D not certain. The CDR3 loop spans 15 amino acids. Germline loops: CDR1 SGHDT, CDR2 YYEEEE. The CDR3 reads CASSLAQTEYTEAFF. CDR3 coding DNA: TGTGCCAGCAGCTTGGCCCAGACTGAGTACACTGAAGCCTTCTTT. The full variable domain, completed using reference TRBV5-6 and TRBJ1-1, is DAGVTQSPTHLIKTRGQQVTLRCSPKSGHDTVSWYQQALGQGPQFIFQYYEEEERQRGNFPDRFSGHQFPNYSSELNVNALLLGDSALYLCASSLAQTEYTEAFFGQGTRLTVV.

The chain employs TRBV19 and TRBJ2-3; the match to TRBD2 covers 15 bases. There are 16 residues in the CDR3. CDR1 and CDR2 (germline): LNHDA, SQIVND (reference sequence). V gave up 5 bases and J gave up 3 bases; unmatched junction bases: 3. The DNA for the CDR3 is TGTGCCAGTAGTTCGGGACTAGCGGGGGGAACAGATACGCAGTATTTT. It yields the protein CASSSGLAGGTDTQYF.

The chain couples TRBV19 to TRBJ1-1; D gene unclear. The CDR3 runs 11 residues. From germline, CDR1 is LNHDA and CDR2 SQIVND (reference sequence). Trimming shortened V by 5 bases and J by 4 bases, and 5 bases separated the two germline ends. CDR3: CASSFGTEAFF. The CDR3 coding sequence is TGTGCCAGTAGTTTCGGCACTGAAGCTTTCTTT.

This clone was counted a few times. CDR3 coding DNA: TGTGCCAGCAGCTCAAACAGGGGGGGCAATGAAAAACTGTTTTTT. Protein: CASSSNRGGNEKLFF. The J gene is TRBJ1-4, the V gene TRBV5-4, with TRBD1 identical over 8 bases. CDR1 and CDR2 from the germline V gene are SGHNT and YYREEE (reference sequence). The V gene end was trimmed by 3 bases and the J gene end by 5 bases; junction bases not matched to a gene: 6. The CDR3 consists of 15 residues. The full variable domain, its missing parts supplied by reference TRBV5-4 and TRBJ1-4, is ETGVTQSPTHLIKTRGQQVTLRCSSQSGHNTVSWYQQALGQGPQFIFQYYREEENGRGNFPPRFSGLQFPNYSSELNVNALELDDSALYLCASSSNRGGNEKLFFGSGTQLSVL.

The genes are TRBV2 and TRBJ2-7, with a possible D match to TRBD1 (6 bases). The V gene lost 5 bases and the J gene lost 3 bases, with 14 bases spanning the gap. Germline CDR1 is SNHLY and CDR2 is FYNNEI. The CDR3 is 14 residues long. The CDR3 spells CASSPARGNYEQYF. The CDR3, as DNA: TGTGCCAGCAGTCCCGCCAGGGGCAACTACGAGCAGTACTTC. The complete variable domain, with remaining parts taken from reference TRBV2 and TRBJ2-7, reads EPEVTQTPSHQVTQMGQEVILRCVPISNHLYFYWYRQILGQKVEFLVSFYNNEISEKSEIFDDQFSVERPDGSNFTLKIRSTKLEDSAMYFCASSPARGNYEQYFGPGTRLTVT.

The sample holds a few counts of this clone. J is TRBJ1-2 and V is TRBV5-1, with 7 bases that match TRBD1. The length of the CDR3 is 14 residues. Germline CDR1 and CDR2: SGHRS and YFSETQ. Trimming cost V 4 bases and J 6 bases; bases outside gene matches: 9. CDR3 bases: TGCGCCAGCAGCGTTGGACAGCAGGGGGATGGCTACACCTTC. It is translated as CASSVGQQGDGYTF.

The CDR3 sequence: CASSMAGGVVFF. Written as DNA, the CDR3 is TGTGCCAGTAGTATGGCCGGGGGGGTAGTGTTTTTT. The chain couples TRBV19 to TRBJ1-4, with D perhaps matching TRBD1 (5 bases). This CDR3 has 12 residues. The germline V and J ends were trimmed by 3 bases and 15 bases, with 14 bases remaining between them. Germline CDR1 reads LNHDA; CDR2 reads SQIVND (reference sequence).

This clone occurred once. The CDR3 nucleotides read TGTGCCAGCAGCCCTTTCAGGGATGGAGGGTTTGAAGCTTTCTTT. Its protein is CASSPFRDGGFEAFF. The chain recombines TRBV9 with TRBJ1-1, with a tentative D call TRBD1 (5 bases). Trimming removed 4 bases at V and 7 bases at J, with 20 bases between. Germline loops: CDR1 SGDLS, CDR2 YYNGEE. The CDR3 spans 15 residues.

The chain uses TRBV6-1 and TRBJ2-7, with D tentatively TRBD1 (6 bases). CDR3 length: 15 amino acids. Looked up from germline, CDR1 is MNHNS and CDR2 is SASEGT. Deletions cut 6 bases from V and 0 bases from J, with 15 bases between. The CDR3 loop is CASSERQESSYEQYF. CDR3 DNA sequence: TGTGCCAGCAGCGAAAGACAGGAGAGCTCCTACGAGCAGTACTTC.

The V and J genes are TRBV7-2 and TRBJ2-1, with D possibly being TRBD2 (5 bases). Germline CDR1 SGHTA, CDR2 FQGNSA. V was shortened by 4 bases and J by 6 bases, with 13 bases between the two germline ends. This CDR3 region has 14 residues. The CDR3 DNA reads as TGTGCCAGCAGCTCGTATGAGGGTACCAATGAGCAGTTCTTC. This encodes CASSSYEGTNEQFF.